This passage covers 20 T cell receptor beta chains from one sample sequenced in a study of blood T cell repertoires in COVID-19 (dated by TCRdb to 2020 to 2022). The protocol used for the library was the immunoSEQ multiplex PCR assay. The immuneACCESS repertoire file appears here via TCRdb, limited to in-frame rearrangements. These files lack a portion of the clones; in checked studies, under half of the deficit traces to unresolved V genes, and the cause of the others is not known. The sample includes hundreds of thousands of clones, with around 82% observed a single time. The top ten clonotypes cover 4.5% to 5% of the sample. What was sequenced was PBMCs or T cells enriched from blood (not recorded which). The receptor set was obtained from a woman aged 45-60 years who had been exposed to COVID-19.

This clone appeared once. The CDR3 bases are TGTGCCAGCAGTCATAGGCGGACTAGCAGCTACAATGAGCAGTTCTTC. It codes for CASSHRRTSSYNEQFF. This rearrangement joins TRBV7-6 to TRBJ2-1, with 8 bases lining up with TRBD2. J gave up 3 bases and V 6 bases, and 10 bases lay outside the gene matches. The CDR3 extends over 16 amino acids. The germline V gene has CDR1 SGHVS and CDR2 FNYEAQ.

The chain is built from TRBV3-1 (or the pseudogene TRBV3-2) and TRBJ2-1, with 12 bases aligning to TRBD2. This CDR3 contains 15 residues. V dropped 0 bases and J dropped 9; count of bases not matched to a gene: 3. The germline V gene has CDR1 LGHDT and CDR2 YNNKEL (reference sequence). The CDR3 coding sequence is TGTGCCAGCAGCCAAGAGGCTAGCGGGGGGGTTGAGCAGTTCTTC. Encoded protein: CASSQEASGGVEQFF.

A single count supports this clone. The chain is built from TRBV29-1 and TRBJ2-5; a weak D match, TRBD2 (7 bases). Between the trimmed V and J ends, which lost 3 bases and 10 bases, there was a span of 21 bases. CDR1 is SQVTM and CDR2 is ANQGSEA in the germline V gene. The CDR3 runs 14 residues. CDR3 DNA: TGCAGCGTTGACGAGGGGGGGATACCTGACGACCAGTACTTC. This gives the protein CSVDEGGIPDDQYF.

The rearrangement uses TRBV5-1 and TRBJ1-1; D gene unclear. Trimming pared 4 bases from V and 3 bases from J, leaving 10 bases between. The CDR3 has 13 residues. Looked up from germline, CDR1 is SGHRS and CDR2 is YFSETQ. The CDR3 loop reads CASSLSIDTEAFF. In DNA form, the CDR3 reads TGCGCCAGCAGCCTATCCATAGACACTGAAGCTTTCTTT.

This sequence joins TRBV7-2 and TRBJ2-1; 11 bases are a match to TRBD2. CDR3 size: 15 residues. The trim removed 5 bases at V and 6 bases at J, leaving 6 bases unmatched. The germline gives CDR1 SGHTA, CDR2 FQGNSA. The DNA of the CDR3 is TGTGCCAGCAGCGCGACTAGCGGGGTCATCAATGAGCAGTTCTTC. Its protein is CASSATSGVINEQFF.

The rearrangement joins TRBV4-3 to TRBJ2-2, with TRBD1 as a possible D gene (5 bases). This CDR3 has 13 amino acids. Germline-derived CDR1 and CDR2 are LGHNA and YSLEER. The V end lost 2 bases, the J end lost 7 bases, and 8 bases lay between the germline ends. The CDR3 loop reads CASSQTGVGELFF. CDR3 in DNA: TGCGCCAGCAGCCAAACAGGCGTCGGGGAGCTGTTTTTT.

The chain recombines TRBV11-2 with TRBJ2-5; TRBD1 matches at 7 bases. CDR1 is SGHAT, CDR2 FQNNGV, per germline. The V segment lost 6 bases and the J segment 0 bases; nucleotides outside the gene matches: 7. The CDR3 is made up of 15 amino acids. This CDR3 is CASSTGAGYQETQYF. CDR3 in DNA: TGTGCCAGCAGTACAGGGGCCGGGTACCAAGAGACCCAGTACTTC.

CDR3 nucleotides: TGCGCCAGCAGCCAAGGGGTTCCAGGGGGTTGGAATGAAAAACTGTTTTTT. Protein product: CASSQGVPGGWNEKLFF. The chain uses TRBV4-3 and TRBJ1-4; TRBD1 matches at 7 bases. Trimming took 1 base from V and 5 from J; bases not matched to a gene: 10. There are 17 residues in the CDR3. Germline values: CDR1 LGHNA, CDR2 YSLEER.

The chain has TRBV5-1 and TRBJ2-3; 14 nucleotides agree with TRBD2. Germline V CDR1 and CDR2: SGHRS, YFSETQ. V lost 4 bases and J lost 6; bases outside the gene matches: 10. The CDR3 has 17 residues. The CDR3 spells CASSTRPGTSGGDTQYF. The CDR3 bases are TGCGCCAGCAGCACCCGACCCGGGACTAGCGGGGGTGATACGCAGTATTTT. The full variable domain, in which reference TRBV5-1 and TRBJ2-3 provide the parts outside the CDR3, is KAGVTQTPRYLIKTRGQQVTLSCSPISGHRSVSWYQQTPGQGLQFLFEYFSETQRNKGNFPGRFSGRQFSNSRSEMNVSTLELGDSALYLCASSTRPGTSGGDTQYFGPGTRLTVL.

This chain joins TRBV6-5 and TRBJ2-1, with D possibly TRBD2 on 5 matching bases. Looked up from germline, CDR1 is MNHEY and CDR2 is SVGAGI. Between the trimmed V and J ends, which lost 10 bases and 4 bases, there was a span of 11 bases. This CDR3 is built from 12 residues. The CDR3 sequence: CATRPGYNEQFF. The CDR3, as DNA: TGTGCCACCCGACCGGGATACAATGAGCAGTTCTTC.

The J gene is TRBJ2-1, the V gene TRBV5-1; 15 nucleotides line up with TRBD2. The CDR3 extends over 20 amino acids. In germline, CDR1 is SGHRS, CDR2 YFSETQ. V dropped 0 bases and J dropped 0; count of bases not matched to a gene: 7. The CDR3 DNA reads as TGCGCCAGCAGCTTGGAAGGGACTAGCGGGGGGTGGAGCTCCTACAATGAGCAGTTCTTC. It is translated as CASSLEGTSGGWSSYNEQFF.

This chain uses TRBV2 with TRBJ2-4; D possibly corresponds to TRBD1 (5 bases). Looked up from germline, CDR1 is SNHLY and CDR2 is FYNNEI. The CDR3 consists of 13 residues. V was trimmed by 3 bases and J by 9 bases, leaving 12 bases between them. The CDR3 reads CASSDGRVGIQYF. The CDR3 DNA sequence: TGTGCCAGCAGTGATGGCAGGGTAGGCATTCAGTACTTC.

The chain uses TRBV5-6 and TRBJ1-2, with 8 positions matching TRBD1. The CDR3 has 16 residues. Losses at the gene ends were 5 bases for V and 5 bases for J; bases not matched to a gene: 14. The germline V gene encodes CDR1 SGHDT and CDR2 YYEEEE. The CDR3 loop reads CASSWLDRDGGYGYTF. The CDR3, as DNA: TGTGCCAGCAGTTGGCTGGACAGGGATGGTGGATATGGCTACACCTTC.

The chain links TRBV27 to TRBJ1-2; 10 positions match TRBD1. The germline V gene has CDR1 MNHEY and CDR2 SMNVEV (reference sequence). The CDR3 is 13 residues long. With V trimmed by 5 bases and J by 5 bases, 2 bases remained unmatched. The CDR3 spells CASSQDRGYGYTF. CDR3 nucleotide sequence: TGTGCCAGCAGTCAGGACAGGGGGTATGGCTACACCTTC.

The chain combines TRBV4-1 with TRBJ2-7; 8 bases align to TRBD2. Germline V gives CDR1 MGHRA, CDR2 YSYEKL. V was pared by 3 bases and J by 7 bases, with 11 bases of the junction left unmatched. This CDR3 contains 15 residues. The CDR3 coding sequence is TGCGCCAGCAGCCACGCCGGGACTAGTGGCGGAGAGCAGTACTTC. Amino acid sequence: CASSHAGTSGGEQYF.

In DNA form, the CDR3 reads TGTGCCAGCAGTCCTCGGGTGGCGGATACGCAGTATTTT. Amino acids: CASSPRVADTQYF. The chain uses TRBV28 and TRBJ2-3; D is uncertain. Per germline, CDR1 MDHEN and CDR2 SYDVKM. With 5 bases removed from V and 6 bases from J, the gap between germline ends came to 12 bases. The CDR3 has 13 residues. The entire variable domain, with the rest obtained from reference TRBV28 and TRBJ2-3, is as follows: DVKVTQSSRYLVKRTGEKVFLECVQDMDHENMFWYRQDPGLGLRLIYFSYDVKMKEKGDIPEGYSVSREKKERFSLILESASTNQTSMYLCASSPRVADTQYFGPGTRLTVL.

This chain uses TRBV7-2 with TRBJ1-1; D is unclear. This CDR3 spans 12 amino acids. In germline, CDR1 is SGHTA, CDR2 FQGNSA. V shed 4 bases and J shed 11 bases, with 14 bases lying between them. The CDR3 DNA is TGTGCCAGCAGCTCCAACCGGGGTGGGGCTTTCTTT. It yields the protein CASSSNRGGAFF.

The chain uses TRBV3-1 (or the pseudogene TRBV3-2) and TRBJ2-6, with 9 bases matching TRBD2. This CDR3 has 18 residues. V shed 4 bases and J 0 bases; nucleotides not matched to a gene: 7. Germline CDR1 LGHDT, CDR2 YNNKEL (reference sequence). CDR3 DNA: TGTGCCAGCAGCCCTTTAGCGGGGGCGTTCTCTGGGGCCAACGTCCTGACTTTC. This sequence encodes CASSPLAGAFSGANVLTF.

The CDR3, as DNA: TGTGCCAGCAGTTTAGGGACAAGTAATTCACCCCTCCACTTT. It is translated as CASSLGTSNSPLHF. The V gene is TRBV27, the J gene TRBJ1-6; possible D gene TRBD1, 6 bases. The germline V gene has CDR1 MNHEY and CDR2 SMNVEV (reference sequence). CDR3 length equals 14 residues. Trimming removed 2 bases at V and 6 bases at J, with 8 bases between.

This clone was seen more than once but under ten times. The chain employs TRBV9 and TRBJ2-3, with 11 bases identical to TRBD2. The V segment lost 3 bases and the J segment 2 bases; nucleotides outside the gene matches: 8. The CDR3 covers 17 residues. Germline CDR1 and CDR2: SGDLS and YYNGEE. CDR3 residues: CASSGNPGLADTDTQYF. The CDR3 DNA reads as TGTGCCAGCAGCGGTAACCCGGGACTAGCGGACACAGATACGCAGTATTTT.